Presented here are 10 T cell receptor beta chains from one specimen sequenced in a study of early T cells in non-severe SARS-CoV-2 infection. TCRdb processed the 5' RACE reads anew with MiXCR; each CDR3 protein has one entry. The sample lists fewer than 55,000 distinct CDR3 sequences, 9.1% occurring once. Sequences were obtained from whole blood. Receptors originate from an adult who was a healthcare worker with PCR-confirmed SARS-CoV-2 infection or an uninfected control (not recorded which).

The sample holds many counts of this clonotype. The chain couples TRBV7-6 to TRBJ2-5; the D gene could be TRBD1 or TRBD2 (5 bases each). The germline V and J ends were trimmed by 3 bases and 4 bases, with 15 bases remaining between them. This CDR3 has 15 amino acids. Germline CDR1 reads SGHVS; CDR2 reads FNYEAQ. The CDR3 loop reads CASSFRGVVGETQYF. CDR3 DNA: TGTGCCAGCAGCTTTCGGGGCGTGGTCGGAGAGACCCAGTACTTC.

This clonotype was recorded at least ten times. The J gene is TRBJ2-6, the V gene TRBV19; 12 bases line up with TRBD2. The germline gives CDR1 LNHDA, CDR2 SQIVND (reference sequence). This CDR3 is 17 amino acids long. With 4 bases clipped from V and 3 bases from J, the junction kept 4 bases outside the gene matches. The CDR3 region is CASSRLAGDIGANVLTF. For the CDR3, the DNA is TGTGCCAGTAGTAGACTAGCGGGGGATATTGGGGCCAACGTCCTGACTTTC.

The chain uses TRBV20-1 and TRBJ2-2; perhaps TRBD2 as D (5 bases). Trimming took 4 bases from V and 2 from J, leaving 8 bases between them. The CDR3 is 13 residues long. Germline V gene data show CDR1 as DFQATT and CDR2 as SNEGSKA (reference sequence). The CDR3 region has the DNA TGCAGTGCTATTCGGGGAAACACCGGGGAGCTGTTTTTT. This encodes CSAIRGNTGELFF.

This clonotype has ten or more counts. V usage is TRBV10-2 and J usage is TRBJ2-3, with 9 positions matching TRBD2. Germline CDR1 reads WSHSY; CDR2 reads SAAADI. CDR3 length equals 18 residues. Unmatched junction bases numbered 11, after V lost 0 bases and J lost 4 bases. The CDR3 sequence is CASSESSFGGGEADTQYF. The CDR3 nucleotides are TGCGCCAGCAGTGAGTCGTCCTTTGGCGGGGGGGAGGCAGATACGCAGTATTTT.

This clonotype was detected ten times or more. The gene calls are TRBV7-2 and TRBJ1-6; 7 bases are a match to TRBD1. The germline V gene has CDR1 SGHTA and CDR2 FQGNSA. With 5 bases clipped from V and 10 bases from J, the junction kept 8 bases outside the gene matches. The CDR3 contains 14 residues. The CDR3 region has the DNA TGTGCCAGCAGCACTGGACAGGAGTTATCACCCCTCCACTTT. Its translation: CASSTGQELSPLHF.

Points on this clonotype: A read error is possible here, since a much larger clone lies one base away. The chain couples TRBV5-6 to TRBJ2-7; no clear D gene. From germline, CDR1 is SGHDT and CDR2 YYEEEE. The CDR3 extends over 13 amino acids. DNA for the CDR3: TGTGTCAGCAGCTTGAGGCCCCGGGACGAGCAGTACTTC. This codes for CVSSLRPRDEQYF.

This clonotype appeared many times. This sequence joins TRBV7-6 and TRBJ2-1; D ambiguous. Germline V CDR1 and CDR2: SGHVS, FNYEAQ. The CDR3 spans 14 residues. V was clipped by 5 bases and J by 7 bases, with 15 bases between them. This chain's CDR3 is CASSALGSENEQFF. As DNA, the CDR3 is TGTGCCAGCAGCGCCCTAGGAAGCGAAAATGAGCAGTTCTTC.

This clonotype was seen at least ten times. The CDR3 loop reads CASPSAMWEYTEAFF. The CDR3 bases are TGTGCCAGCCCATCCGCGATGTGGGAATACACTGAAGCTTTCTTT. This chain uses TRBV5-8 with TRBJ1-1, with D uncertain. In germline, CDR1 is SGHTS, CDR2 YDEGEE. Trimming removed 7 bases from V and 3 bases from J, with 19 bases in between. This CDR3 comprises 15 residues.

This clonotype was detected only a few times. V and J are TRBV19 and TRBJ1-2; D unresolved. Between the trimmed V and J ends, which lost 7 bases and 5 bases, there was a span of 11 bases. Germline V gives CDR1 LNHDA, CDR2 SQIVND (reference sequence). CDR3 length: 12 amino acids. DNA of the CDR3: TGTGCCAGTACGATTCCCGGGTATGGCTACACCTTC. Translating it yields CASTIPGYGYTF.

This clonotype showed up just a few times. The chain links TRBV19 to TRBJ2-7; TRBD1 might be the D (5 bases). Germline CDR1 LNHDA, CDR2 SQIVND (reference sequence). The V end was cut by 10 bases, the J end by 2 bases, with 12 bases between. The CDR3 runs to 12 residues. DNA of the CDR3: TGTGCCACTCGACAGATTCCCTACGAGCAGTACTTC. Residues: CATRQIPYEQYF. The complete variable domain, with remaining parts taken from reference TRBV19 and TRBJ2-7, reads DGGITQSPKYLFRKEGQNVTLSCEQNLNHDAMYWYRQDPGQGLRLIYYSQIVNDFQKGDIAEGYSVSREKKESFPLTVTSAQKNPTAFYLCATRQIPYEQYFGPGTRLTVT.